This T cell receptor beta chain stems from a study of blood T cell repertoires in COVID-19. Study at large: Spain, Italy and the United States supplied samples that represented acute and convalescent COVID-19. The analysed material was cDNA or gDNA that came from T cells, B-cell-depleted T cells, or PBMCs.

Per the original data handling: Amplification of reference gene primers was used by the study to estimate nucleated cell counts. Libraries were prepared by immunoSEQ multiplex PCR; TCRdb keeps only in-frame clonotypes and omits some of them. V, J and clone size derive from that table, while D and trimming were established from the DNA sequence. The data show approximately 60,000 clones, with 70% to 90% seen just once and around 14% held by the top ten. CDR1 is KGHSH, CDR2 LQKENI, per germline. Between the trimmed V and J ends, which lost 3 bases and 11 bases, there was a span of 16 bases. The CDR3 runs 13 residues.

This chain connects TRBV18 to TRBJ1-1; D gene unclear. The material sequenced was peripheral blood. The sequence was obtained from an elderly man with acute or convalescent COVID-19. The CDR3 DNA sequence: TGTGCCAGCTCACCCGGGTCGGAGGACTCGGCTTTCTTT. It is translated as CASSPGSEDSAFF.